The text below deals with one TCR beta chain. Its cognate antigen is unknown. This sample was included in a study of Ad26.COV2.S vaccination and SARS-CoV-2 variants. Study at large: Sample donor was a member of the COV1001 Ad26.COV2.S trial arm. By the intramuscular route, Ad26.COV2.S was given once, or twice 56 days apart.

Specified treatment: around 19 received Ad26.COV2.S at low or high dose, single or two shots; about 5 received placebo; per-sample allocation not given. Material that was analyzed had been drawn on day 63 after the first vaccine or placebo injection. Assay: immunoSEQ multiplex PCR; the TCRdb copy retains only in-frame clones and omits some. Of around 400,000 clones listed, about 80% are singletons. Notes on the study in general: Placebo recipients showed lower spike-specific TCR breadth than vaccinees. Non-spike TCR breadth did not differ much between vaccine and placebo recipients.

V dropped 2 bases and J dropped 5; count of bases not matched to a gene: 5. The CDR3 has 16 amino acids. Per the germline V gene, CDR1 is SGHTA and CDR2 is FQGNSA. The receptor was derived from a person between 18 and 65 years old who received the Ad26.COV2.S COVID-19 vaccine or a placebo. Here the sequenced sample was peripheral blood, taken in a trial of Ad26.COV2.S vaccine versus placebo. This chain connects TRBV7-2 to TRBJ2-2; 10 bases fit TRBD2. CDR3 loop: CASSLNQLAGTGELFF. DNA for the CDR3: TGTGCCAGCAGCTTAAACCAACTAGCGGGGACCGGGGAGCTGTTTTTT.